This TCR beta chain was observed in a study of blood T cell repertoires in COVID-19. At the level of the study: PBMCs, B-cell-depleted T cells, or T cells were the source of the cDNA or gDNA that made up the material.

TCRdb keeps only in-frame clones here, not all; method: immunoSEQ multiplex PCR. Of approximately 150,000 clones listed, over 80% are singletons. The sample taken for sequencing was peripheral blood. This receptor was obtained from a man in his fifties who had recovered from COVID-19.

CDR3 protein: CSAWSGNGYTF. The CDR3 DNA sequence: TGCAGTGCTTGGTCCGGTAATGGCTACACCTTC. The chain is built from TRBV20-1 and TRBJ1-2, with D hard to call. In germline, CDR1 is DFQATT, CDR2 SNEGSKA (reference sequence). Trimming removed 5 bases at V and 6 bases at J, with 10 bases between. The length of the CDR3 is 11 residues.